This T cell receptor (beta chain) was found in a study of T cell responses to AZD1222 COVID-19 vaccine. At the level of the study: The analysis combined second doses at about 4 or about 12 weeks. Findings of the study overall: Spike-specific TCR breadth and depth grew following two AZD1222 doses. Spike was spanned by vaccine-associated CD4 TCRs, which were dominant at 160-218 and 743-854.

Details on this clone: The antigen is undetermined.

CDR1 and CDR2 (germline): MNHEY, SVGAGI. The V and J ends lost 5 bases and 2 bases respectively, with 4 bases between them. This CDR3 is 11 amino acids long. The repertoire was sequenced with immunoSEQ multiplex PCR; TCRdb's copy has only in-frame clones and lacks some. This sample carries about 190,000 clones, roughly 91% of them seen once, and the ten largest clones take 0.99%. The specimen was peripheral blood, collected on day 0 of AZD1222 vaccination. The TCR was taken from an adult in good health. The chain recombines TRBV6-5 with TRBJ2-7; D not resolved. Here the CDR3 reads CASSNTYEQYF. CDR3 nucleotide sequence: TGTGCCAGCAGTAACACCTACGAGCAGTACTTC.